This TCR beta chain originates from a study of cytomegalovirus exposure and HLA in healthy donors. Overall study context: According to later analysis, the same platform produced the 120 validation and 666 first-cohort repertoires. Study results and caveats: A list of around 150 TCR beta chains associated with cytomegalovirus was given. Most TCR sequences were rare, but some public TCRs occurred in many donors.

Comments on this clone: The antigen is not known.

Clones were sequenced by immunoSEQ multiplex PCR, and TCRdb holds only the in-frame ones, with some missing. In the table there are under 200,000 clones, around 88% of which are singletons. The TCR comes from a woman aged 18-29 years in good health and CMV-seronegative. Sequenced material: PBMCs.

The CDR3 nucleotides are TGTGCCAGCTCACCAGATAGCGGACCAGCCTACAATGAGCAGTTCTTC. Protein: CASSPDSGPAYNEQFF. The chain links TRBV18 to TRBJ2-1; maybe TRBD2 (6 bases). V was trimmed by 2 bases and J by 2 bases, leaving 13 bases between them. The CDR3 has 16 amino acids. Germline CDR1 is KGHSH and CDR2 is LQKENI.